This T cell receptor (beta chain) was sequenced for a study of OX40 agonist ivuxolimab in advanced cancers. The overall study: Administration of intravenous ivuxolimab to patients occurred every 2 weeks at 0.01 to 10 mg/kg. People in dose escalation had one of these cancers: hepatocellular carcinoma, melanoma, renal cell or head and neck cancer. General study findings and limits: Antigen specificity was not determined for the expanded peripheral T cells. In general, CD8+ T cells held more expanded clones than CD4+ did, on average.

Only in-frame clones appear in the TCRdb table, and some are missing; sequencing was by immunoSEQ multiplex PCR. The sample lists some 50,000 clones; roughly 90% were seen once. This clone was detected once. What it binds is not known. CDR1 and CDR2 (germline): MNHEY, SMNVEV (reference sequence). The CDR3 spans 15 residues. The V segment lost 3 bases and the J segment 2 bases; nucleotides outside the gene matches: 5. This chain uses TRBV27 with TRBJ2-7; 9 bases line up with TRBD2. This sequence originates from an adult with an advanced solid tumor such as melanoma, head and neck, liver or kidney cancer. The starting material was CD4+ or CD8+ T cells sorted from blood, obtained in a trial of the OX40 agonist ivuxolimab. The CDR3 region is CASSFRSGGTYEQYF. The CDR3 DNA is TGTGCCAGCAGTTTTAGGAGCGGGGGGACCTACGAGCAGTACTTC.